This paragraph reports one TCR beta chain. V gave up 2 bases and J gave up 6 bases, with 14 bases separating them. The CDR3 runs 14 residues. Germline V lookup: CDR1 SGHTA, CDR2 FQGNSA. Libraries were prepared by immunoSEQ multiplex PCR; TCRdb keeps only in-frame clonotypes and omits some of them. This table holds about 500,000 clones, about 74% found once. This entry is derived from a study of shared clonotypes between healthy human individuals. The receptor's source is a middle-aged woman in good health. Some clones in this sample may be carry-over from other donors' samples. Material: PBMCs. The chain uses TRBV7-2 and TRBJ2-7; possible D gene TRBD2, 7 bases. The CDR3 reads CASSLLRGLGEQYF. The CDR3, as DNA: TGTGCCAGCAGCTTACTGCGGGGGCTGGGCGAGCAGTACTTC.